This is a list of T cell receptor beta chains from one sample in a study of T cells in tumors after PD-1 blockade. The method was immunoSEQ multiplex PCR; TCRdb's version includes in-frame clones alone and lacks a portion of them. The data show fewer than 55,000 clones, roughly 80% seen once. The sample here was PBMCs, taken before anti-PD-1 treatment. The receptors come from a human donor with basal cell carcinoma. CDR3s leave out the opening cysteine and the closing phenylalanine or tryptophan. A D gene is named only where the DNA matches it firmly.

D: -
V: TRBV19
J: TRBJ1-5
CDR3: ASSVAGRDQPQH

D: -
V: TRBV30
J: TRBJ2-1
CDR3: AWKPGYSYNEQF

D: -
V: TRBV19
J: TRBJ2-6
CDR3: ASSIKKGGSSGANVLT

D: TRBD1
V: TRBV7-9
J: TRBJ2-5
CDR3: ASSSGDRGRVETQY

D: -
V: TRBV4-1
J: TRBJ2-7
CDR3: ASSQDPGRSYEQY

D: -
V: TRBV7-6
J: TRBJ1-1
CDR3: ASSLWGVEGNTEAF

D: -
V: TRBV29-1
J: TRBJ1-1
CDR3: SVVVREAF

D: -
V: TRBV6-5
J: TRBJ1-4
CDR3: ASRRQDYEKLF

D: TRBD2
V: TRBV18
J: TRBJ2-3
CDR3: ASSRGLAGTGTQY

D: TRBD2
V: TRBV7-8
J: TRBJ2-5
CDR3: ASSLVPGTSGYQETQY

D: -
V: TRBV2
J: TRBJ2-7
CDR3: ASSVGALRGEQY

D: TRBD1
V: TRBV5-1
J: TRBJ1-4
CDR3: ASSTTGPNEKLF

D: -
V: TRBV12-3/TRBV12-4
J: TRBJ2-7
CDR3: ASSSGISYEQY